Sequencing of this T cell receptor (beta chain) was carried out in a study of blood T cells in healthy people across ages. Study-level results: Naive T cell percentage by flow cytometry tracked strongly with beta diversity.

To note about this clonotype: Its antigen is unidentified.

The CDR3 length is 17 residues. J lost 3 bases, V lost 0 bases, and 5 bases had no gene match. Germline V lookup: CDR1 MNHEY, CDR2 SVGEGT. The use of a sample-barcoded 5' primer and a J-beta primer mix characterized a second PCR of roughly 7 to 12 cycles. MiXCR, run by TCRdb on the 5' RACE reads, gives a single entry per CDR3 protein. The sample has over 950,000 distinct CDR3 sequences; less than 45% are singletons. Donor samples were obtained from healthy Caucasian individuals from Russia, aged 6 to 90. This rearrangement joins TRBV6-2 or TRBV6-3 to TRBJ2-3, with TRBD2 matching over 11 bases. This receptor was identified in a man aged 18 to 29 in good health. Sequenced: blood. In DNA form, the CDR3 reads TGTGCCAGCAGTTACTCTCCTAGCGGGGGGTATACAGATACGCAGTATTTT. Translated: CASSYSPSGGYTDTQYF.